The 22 T cell receptor beta chains below come from one sample, sequenced in a study of blood T cell repertoires in COVID-19. The data were produced by immunoSEQ multiplex PCR, yet TCRdb's version contains in-frame clones alone and is incomplete. Of roughly 40,000 clones in the sample, roughly 88% were seen once. The source material was peripheral blood. The receptors shown here come from a woman aged 35 to 49 with acute or convalescent COVID-19.

The rearrangement uses TRBV5-1 and TRBJ2-1; 7 nucleotides align to TRBD2. CDR3 size: 15 residues. The germline gives CDR1 SGHRS, CDR2 YFSETQ. The V and J ends lost 5 bases and 3 bases, in that order; junction bases with no gene match: 8. CDR3 protein: CASRPRDYFYNEQFF. The CDR3, as DNA: TGCGCCAGCAGACCCCGGGACTACTTCTACAATGAGCAGTTCTTC.

The chain couples TRBV10-1 to TRBJ1-4; D gene uncertain. In germline, CDR1 is WNHNN, CDR2 SYGVQD (reference sequence). CDR3 length equals 13 residues. V lost 3 bases, J lost 10 bases, and 12 bases lay in between. The CDR3 is CASSEGTSGKLFF. In DNA, the CDR3 is TGCGCCAGCAGTGAAGGAACCTCGGGAAAACTGTTTTTT.

The V call is TRBV28, the J call TRBJ2-2; 8 bases match TRBD2. V lost 10 bases, J lost 6 bases, and 16 bases stayed unmatched. Germline values: CDR1 MDHEN, CDR2 SYDVKM. The CDR3 totals 16 residues. The CDR3: CATQWVLAGGSGELFF. CDR3 nucleotide sequence: TGTGCCACCCAGTGGGTTCTAGCGGGTGGATCCGGGGAGCTGTTTTTT. Based on the CDR3 plus reference TRBV28 and TRBJ2-2, the full variable domain is DVKVTQSSRYLVKRTGEKVFLECVQDMDHENMFWYRQDPGLGLRLIYFSYDVKMKEKGDIPEGYSVSREKKERFSLILESASTNQTSMYLCATQWVLAGGSGELFFGEGSRLTVL.

This clone is a singleton in its sample. The rearrangement joins TRBV7-2 to TRBJ1-2; 7 bases map to TRBD1. The germline CDR1 and CDR2 sequences are SGHTA and FQGNSA. The CDR3 is 16 amino acids. V lost 1 base and J lost 8; bases outside the gene matches: 13. The CDR3 DNA reads TGTGCCAGCAGCTTAGGGTCTAGGGACAGCCCCTTGGGCTACACCTTC. It is translated as CASSLGSRDSPLGYTF.

The CDR3 loop reads CASSSGSYNEQFF. In DNA form, the CDR3 reads TGTGCCAGCAGCTCGGGATCCTACAATGAGCAGTTCTTC. The rearrangement links TRBV7-3 to TRBJ2-1, with D perhaps matching TRBD2 (5 bases). Trimming shortened V by 4 bases and J by 1 base, and 5 bases separated the two germline ends. Per germline, CDR1 SGHTA and CDR2 FQGTGA. CDR3 size: 13 residues. Together with reference TRBV7-3 and TRBJ2-1, the CDR3 gives the full variable domain: GAGVSQTPSNKVTEKGKYVELRCDPISGHTALYWYRQSLGQGPEFLIYFQGTGAADDSGLPNDRFFAVRPEGSVSTLKIQRTERGDSAVYLCASSSGSYNEQFFGPGTRLTVL.

This clone was counted a single time. This chain joins TRBV5-4 and TRBJ2-5; 7 bases are shared with TRBD2. The V gene's germline CDR1 is SGHNT and CDR2 YYREEE (reference sequence). Trimming at V came to 0 bases and at J to 2 bases, leaving 1 base not matched to a gene. The CDR3 contains 14 residues. The CDR3 DNA is TGTGCCAGCAGCTTGGGGACTAGTCAAGAGACCCAGTACTTC. Encoded protein: CASSLGTSQETQYF.

The V gene is TRBV6-2 or TRBV6-3, the J gene TRBJ2-7; D remains unclear. This CDR3 region has 13 residues. Per germline, CDR1 MNHEY and CDR2 SVGEGT. The V end lost 4 bases, the J end lost 3 bases, and 10 bases lay between the germline ends. The CDR3 DNA reads as TGTGCCAGCAGTTCTGACATCCTCTACGAGCAGTACTTC. This encodes CASSSDILYEQYF.

The rearrangement links TRBV6-1 to TRBJ1-5; maybe TRBD1 (6 bases). CDR3 length equals 15 residues. Looked up from germline, CDR1 is MNHNS and CDR2 is SASEGT. V lost 2 bases, J lost 5 bases, and 13 bases lay in between. The CDR3 DNA is TGTGCCAGCAGTGAAAGTTCGTGGGGGCATCAGCCCCAGCATTTT. Translated, it gives CASSESSWGHQPQHF.

J is TRBJ1-5 and V is TRBV9; D unresolved. The CDR3 is made up of 14 amino acids. V was shortened by 2 bases and J by 0 bases, with 6 bases between the two germline ends. Per germline, CDR1 SGDLS and CDR2 YYNGEE. In DNA form, the CDR3 reads TGTGCCAGCAGCGTCGGGGATAGCAATCAGCCCCAGCATTTT. It is translated as CASSVGDSNQPQHF.

The count of this clone is one. J is TRBJ2-3 and V is TRBV3-1 (or the pseudogene TRBV3-2); TRBD1 aligns across 7 bases. V lost 0 bases to trimming and J lost 5 bases; unmatched junction nucleotides: 5. Germline values: CDR1 LGHDT, CDR2 YNNKEL (reference sequence). The CDR3 covers 15 residues. The CDR3 sequence is CASSQEGTEIDTQYF. The CDR3, as DNA: TGTGCCAGCAGCCAAGAAGGGACAGAAATAGATACGCAGTATTTT.

V gene TRBV19 combines with J gene TRBJ2-7; a possible D gene is TRBD1 (7 bases). V was shortened by 4 bases and J by 5 bases, with 12 bases between the two germline ends. Germline lookup yields CDR1 LNHDA and CDR2 SQIVND (reference sequence). This CDR3 has 13 amino acids. In DNA form, the CDR3 reads TGTGCCAGTAGTACAGGGGGGCTGGACGAGCAGTACTTC. It is translated as CASSTGGLDEQYF.

This clone was recorded only once. This chain's CDR3 is CASASGRRADTQYF. CDR3 nucleotides: TGTGCCAGCGCCAGCGGGAGACGCGCAGATACGCAGTATTTT. The chain links TRBV13 to TRBJ2-3; 8 bases line up with TRBD2. The CDR3 runs 14 residues. The V gene end was trimmed by 8 bases and the J gene end by 4 bases; junction bases not matched to a gene: 8. Per germline, CDR1 PRHDT and CDR2 FYEKMQ (reference sequence).

The chain has TRBV27 and TRBJ1-1; 10 bases fit TRBD1. V lost 8 bases to trimming and J lost 3 bases; unmatched junction nucleotides: 15. This CDR3 is 17 amino acids long. Germline V gene sequence: CDR1 MNHEY, CDR2 SMNVEV (reference sequence). The CDR3 reads CASGGGTGVLRDTEAFF. The DNA for the CDR3 is TGTGCCAGCGGAGGGGGGACAGGGGTTCTCAGGGACACTGAAGCTTTCTTT.

The rearrangement uses TRBV19 and TRBJ2-7; TRBD2 aligns across 8 bases. The CDR3 covers 15 residues. Germline values: CDR1 LNHDA, CDR2 SQIVND (reference sequence). V lost 5 bases to trimming and J lost 6 bases; unmatched junction nucleotides: 12. CDR3 sequence: CASSLIAGIAGEQYF. The CDR3 coding sequence is TGTGCCAGTAGTCTGATAGCGGGAATCGCCGGCGAGCAGTACTTC.

The J gene is TRBJ1-3, the V gene TRBV18; the D gene is possibly TRBD1 (5 bases). Looked up from germline, CDR1 is KGHSH and CDR2 is LQKENI. This CDR3 contains 19 residues. The V end lost 2 bases, the J end lost 4 bases, and 24 bases lay between the germline ends. The CDR3 loop is CASSPEAAGFSPLGNTIYF. The CDR3 bases are TGTGCCAGCTCACCAGAGGCTGCAGGGTTTTCCCCTCTCGGAAACACCATATATTTT.

CDR3 nucleotides: TGTGCCTGGAGAGCCTCGGGACAGGGCAAAGGAAACACCATATATTTT. Translated, it gives CAWRASGQGKGNTIYF. V is TRBV30 and J is TRBJ1-3; 9 bases align to TRBD1. Germline V lookup: CDR1 GTSNPN, CDR2 SVGIG (reference sequence). V dropped 3 bases and J dropped 4; count of bases not matched to a gene: 10. The CDR3 has 16 residues.

This chain joins TRBV4-2 and TRBJ2-7; 8 bases agree with TRBD2. With 6 bases clipped from V and 3 bases from J, the junction kept 10 bases outside the gene matches. Germline assignment: CDR1 LGHNA and CDR2 YNFKEQ. The CDR3 consists of 15 residues. The CDR3 nucleotides are TGTGCCAGCAGTGTGGTAGGAGCGGGAGACTACGAGCAGTACTTC. Its translation: CASSVVGAGDYEQYF.

The J gene is TRBJ1-6, the V gene TRBV27, with D possibly matching TRBD1 (6 bases). From germline, CDR1 is MNHEY and CDR2 SMNVEV (reference sequence). Trimming cost V 4 bases and J 5 bases, with 15 bases left between them. CDR3 length: 16 residues. CDR3 in DNA: TGTGCCAGCAGTTCACAGGGAACGATCGATAATTCACCCCTCCACTTT. This gives the protein CASSSQGTIDNSPLHF.

The chain recombines TRBV19 with TRBJ2-7, with 9 bases matching TRBD1. The CDR3 is 14 residues long. V was pared by 10 bases and J by 5 bases, with 12 bases of the junction left unmatched. From germline, CDR1 is LNHDA and CDR2 SQIVND (reference sequence). This CDR3 reads CATGADRGLHEQYF. The DNA for the CDR3 is TGTGCCACCGGGGCGGACAGGGGACTCCACGAGCAGTACTTC.

The chain has TRBV5-4 and TRBJ1-2; D is uncertain. Between the trimmed V and J ends, which lost 5 bases and 1 base, there was a span of 6 bases. Germline V CDR1 and CDR2: SGHNT, YYREEE (reference sequence). The CDR3 loop spans 12 amino acids. Here the CDR3 reads CASRSVNYGYTF. The DNA for the CDR3 is TGTGCCAGCAGATCAGTTAACTATGGCTACACCTTC.

The chain combines TRBV29-1 with TRBJ2-7, with TRBD2 matching 9 bases. Trimming took 0 bases from V and 3 from J; bases not matched to a gene: 3. Germline V gene lookup returns CDR1 SQVTM and CDR2 ANQGSEA. The CDR3 contains 14 residues. The CDR3 spells CSVEDPAGGYEQYF. In nucleotides, the CDR3 is TGCAGCGTTGAAGATCCAGCGGGAGGCTACGAGCAGTACTTC.

The gene calls are TRBV7-2 and TRBJ1-1; D ambiguous. Germline V gives CDR1 SGHTA, CDR2 FQGNSA. Trimming shortened V by 3 bases and J by 4 bases, and 9 bases separated the two germline ends. The CDR3 consists of 13 residues. The CDR3 sequence: CASSLEEGTEAFF. CDR3 in DNA: TGTGCCAGCAGCTTGGAAGAGGGCACTGAAGCTTTCTTT.